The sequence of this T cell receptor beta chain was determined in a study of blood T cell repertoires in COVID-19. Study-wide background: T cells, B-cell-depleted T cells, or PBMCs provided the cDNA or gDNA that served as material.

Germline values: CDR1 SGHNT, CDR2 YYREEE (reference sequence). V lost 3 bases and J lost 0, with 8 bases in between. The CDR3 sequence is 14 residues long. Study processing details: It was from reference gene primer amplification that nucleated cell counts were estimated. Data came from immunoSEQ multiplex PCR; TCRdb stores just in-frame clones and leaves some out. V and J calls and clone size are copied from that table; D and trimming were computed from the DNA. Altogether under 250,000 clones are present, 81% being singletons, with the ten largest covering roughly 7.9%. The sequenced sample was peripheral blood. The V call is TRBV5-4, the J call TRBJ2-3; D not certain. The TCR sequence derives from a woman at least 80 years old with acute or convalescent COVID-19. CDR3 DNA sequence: TGTGCCAGCAGCTCCGACAAGAGCACAGATACGCAGTATTTT. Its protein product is CASSSDKSTDTQYF.